Below, one T cell receptor beta chain is given with its context. Its binding antigen is unknown. No qualities accompany the bases; no much larger clone lies one base away. This entry belongs to a study of T cell responses to AZD1222 COVID-19 vaccine (dated by TCRdb to the early 2020s). About the investigation overall: Because spike-specific TCR depth and breadth did not differ between the two schedules, AZD1222 recipients who got a second dose at roughly 4 weeks were pooled with those who got a second dose at roughly 12 weeks. TCR sequencing was performed for roughly 250 trial participants, of whom some 200 were given two doses of AZD1222 and around 26 were given two doses of MenACWY control vaccine. Trial participants were enrolled by age into subgroups of 18-55, 56-69 and 70-plus years, and around 150, 29 and 61 TCR-sequenced participants, respectively, were included in these subgroups.

Read against the paper, the sample's time point label means: baseline before first vaccination. The vaccinee samples were drawn from two UK trials, COV001 and COV002, one of which was a single-blind randomized controlled phase 2/3 trial testing AZD1222 (ChAdOx1 nCoV-19) in healthy adults. For TCRbeta chain sequencing, PBMC samples from trial participants were taken at day 0 and at day 28 after the second dose. Findings and caveats that apply to the study as a whole: After two AZD1222 doses, both the breadth and the depth of spike-specific TCRs were significantly higher than at day 0 and than in MenACWY recipients. Reportedly, close to half of the unique spike-specific TCRs recognized epitopes lying outside the regions that are mutated in the B.1.351 and B.1.1.7 variants. Because no day 14 peak-response samples were available, the repertoires could be characterized only after the peak T cell response. Participants were mostly white British and included more females than males, and it was suggested by the authors that clonal diversity may have been underestimated. The whole spike protein was spanned by vaccine-associated CD4 TCRs, and dominant responses were seen in regions 160-218 and 743-854. In the small 56-69-year group, the increase in depth fell short of significance, most likely because of low power. Only five to seven AZD1222 recipients were SARS-CoV-2 seropositive at baseline, limiting conclusions about previously exposed vaccinees.

The CDR3 regions of human TCRbeta chains were analyzed by immunosequencing. On the authors' methods: Repertoire TCRs were matched against a reference library of SARS-CoV-2-specific TCRs generated with the MIRA antigen-specificity platform. Breadth was defined as the fraction of unique TCRs that were SARS-CoV-2-associated. Depth was defined as the fraction of total T cells that were SARS-CoV-2-associated. Using the MIRA data, each spike-specific TCR was assigned both to the spike region to which the TCR was reactive and to a CD4 or CD8 class. Log10-transformed breadth and depth values were compared by one-way ANOVA with Sidak's multiple comparisons tests. TCRdb mirrors the immuneACCESS table, restricted to in-frame sequences. Some clones are absent from its copies; in checked studies, under half trace to an unresolved V gene, and the reason for the others is unknown. D and trimming come from the DNA, and the V and J calls and clone size come from that table. The sample yields about 78,000 clones; about 82% were counted once. The leading ten clones occupy 2.9% of the sample.

Per the germline V gene (reference sequence), SGHNT is the CDR1 and YYREEE is the CDR2. At the junction V is shortened by 9 bases and J by 3 bases, with 19 bases in between. The CDR3 numbers 15 residues from cysteine through phenylalanine. Only the CDR3 region is kept as DNA, spanning 45 bases read in frame from base 1. The sample here was peripheral blood, taken on day 0 of AZD1222 vaccination. This receptor chain uses TRBV5-4 and TRBJ2-1, and the D gene may be TRBD2, 7 bases matching. The source of this sequence is an adult in good health. CDR3 protein: CATRKGGQNYNEQFF. The DNA reads as follows: TGTGCCACCCGGAAGGGGGGGCAGAACTACAATGAGCAGTTCTTC.